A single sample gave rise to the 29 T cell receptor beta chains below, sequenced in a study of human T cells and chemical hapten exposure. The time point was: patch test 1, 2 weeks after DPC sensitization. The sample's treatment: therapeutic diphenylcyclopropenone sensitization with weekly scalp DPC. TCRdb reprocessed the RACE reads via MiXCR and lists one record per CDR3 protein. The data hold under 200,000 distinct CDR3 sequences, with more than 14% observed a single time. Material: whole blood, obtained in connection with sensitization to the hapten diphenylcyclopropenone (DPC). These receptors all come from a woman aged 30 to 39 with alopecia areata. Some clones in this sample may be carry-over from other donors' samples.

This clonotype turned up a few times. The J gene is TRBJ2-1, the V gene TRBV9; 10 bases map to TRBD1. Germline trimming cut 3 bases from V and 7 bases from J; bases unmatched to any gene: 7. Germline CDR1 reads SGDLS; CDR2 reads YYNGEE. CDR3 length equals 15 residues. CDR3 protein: CASSAGQGFMNEQFF. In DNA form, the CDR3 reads TGTGCCAGCAGCGCGGGACAGGGGTTTATGAATGAGCAGTTCTTC.

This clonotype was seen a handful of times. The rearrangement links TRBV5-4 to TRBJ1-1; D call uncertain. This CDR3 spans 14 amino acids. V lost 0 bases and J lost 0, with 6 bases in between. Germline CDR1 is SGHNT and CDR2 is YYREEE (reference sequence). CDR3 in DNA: TGTGCCAGCAGCTTGGACAGCATGAACACTGAAGCTTTCTTT. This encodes CASSLDSMNTEAFF. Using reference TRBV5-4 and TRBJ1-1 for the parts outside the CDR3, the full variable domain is ETGVTQSPTHLIKTRGQQVTLRCSSQSGHNTVSWYQQALGQGPQFIFQYYREEENGRGNFPPRFSGLQFPNYSSELNVNALELDDSALYLCASSLDSMNTEAFFGQGTRLTVV.

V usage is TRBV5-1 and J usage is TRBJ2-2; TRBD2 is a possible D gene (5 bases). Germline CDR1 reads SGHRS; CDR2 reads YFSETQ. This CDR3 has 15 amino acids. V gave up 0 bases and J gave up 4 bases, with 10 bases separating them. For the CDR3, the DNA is TGCGCCAGCAGCTTGGCGTCCGCGGGCACCGGGGAGCTGTTTTTT. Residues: CASSLASAGTGELFF.

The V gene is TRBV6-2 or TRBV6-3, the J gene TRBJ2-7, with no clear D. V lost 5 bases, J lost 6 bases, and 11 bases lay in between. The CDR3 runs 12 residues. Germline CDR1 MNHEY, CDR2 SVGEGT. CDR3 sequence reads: CASSLRGSEQYF. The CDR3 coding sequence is TGTGCCAGCAGTCTCCGAGGAAGCGAGCAGTACTTC.

The CDR3, as DNA: TGTGCCAGCAGCCTGGCCCACGGGGGCAAGGGAGGGTTTGAAGCTTTCTTT. Protein: CASSLAHGGKGGFEAFF. The chain couples TRBV3-1 to TRBJ1-1, with a weak D call TRBD1 (6 bases). V was clipped by 4 bases and J by 7 bases, with 25 bases between them. The germline gives CDR1 LGHDT, CDR2 YNNKEL (reference sequence). This CDR3 has 17 amino acids.

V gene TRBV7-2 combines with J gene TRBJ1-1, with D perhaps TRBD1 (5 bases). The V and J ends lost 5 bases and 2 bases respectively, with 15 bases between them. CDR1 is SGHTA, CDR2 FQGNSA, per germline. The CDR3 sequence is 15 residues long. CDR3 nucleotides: TGTGCCAGCAGCCCCTATAGGGGACCAAACACTGAAGCTTTCTTT. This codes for CASSPYRGPNTEAFF.

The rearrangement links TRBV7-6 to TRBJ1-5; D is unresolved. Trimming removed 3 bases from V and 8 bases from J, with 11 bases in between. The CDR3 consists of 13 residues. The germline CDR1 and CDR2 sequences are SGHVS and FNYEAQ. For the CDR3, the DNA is TGTGCCAGCAGCTTTGGGGTGGGTGAGCCCCAGCATTTT. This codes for CASSFGVGEPQHF.

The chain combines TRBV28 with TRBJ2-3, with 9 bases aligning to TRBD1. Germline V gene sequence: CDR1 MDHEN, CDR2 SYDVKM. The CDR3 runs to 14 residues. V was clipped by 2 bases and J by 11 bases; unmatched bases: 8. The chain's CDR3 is CASSLPGQGVMQYF. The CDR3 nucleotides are TGTGCCAGCAGTTTACCGGGACAGGGCGTTATGCAGTATTTT.

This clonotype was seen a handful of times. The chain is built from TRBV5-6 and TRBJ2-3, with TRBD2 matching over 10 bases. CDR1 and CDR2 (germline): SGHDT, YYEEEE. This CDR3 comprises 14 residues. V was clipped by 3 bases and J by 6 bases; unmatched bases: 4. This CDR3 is CASSSSGGADTQYF. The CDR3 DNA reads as TGTGCCAGCAGCTCAAGCGGGGGGGCGGATACGCAGTATTTT. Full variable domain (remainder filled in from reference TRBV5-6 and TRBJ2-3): DAGVTQSPTHLIKTRGQQVTLRCSPKSGHDTVSWYQQALGQGPQFIFQYYEEEERQRGNFPDRFSGHQFPNYSSELNVNALLLGDSALYLCASSSSGGADTQYFGPGTRLTVL.

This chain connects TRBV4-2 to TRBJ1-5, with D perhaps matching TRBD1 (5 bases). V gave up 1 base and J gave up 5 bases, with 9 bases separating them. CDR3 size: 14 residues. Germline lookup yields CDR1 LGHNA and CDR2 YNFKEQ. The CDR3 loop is CASSQVSGDQPQHF. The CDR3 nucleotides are TGTGCCAGCAGCCAAGTTTCGGGGGATCAGCCCCAGCATTTT.

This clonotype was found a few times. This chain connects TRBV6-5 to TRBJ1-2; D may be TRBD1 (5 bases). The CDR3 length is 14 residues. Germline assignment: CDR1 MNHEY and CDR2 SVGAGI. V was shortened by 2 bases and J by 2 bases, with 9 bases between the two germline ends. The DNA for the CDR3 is TGTGCCAGCAGTTACGCGGGACTGAACTATGGCTACACCTTC. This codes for CASSYAGLNYGYTF.

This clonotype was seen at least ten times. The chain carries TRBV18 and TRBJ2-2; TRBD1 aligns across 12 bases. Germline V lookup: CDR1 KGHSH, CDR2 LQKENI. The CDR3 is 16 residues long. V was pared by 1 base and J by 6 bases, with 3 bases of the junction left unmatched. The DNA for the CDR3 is TGTGCCAGCTCACCACTCGGGACAGGGGGCGCCGGGGAGCTGTTTTTT. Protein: CASSPLGTGGAGELFF.

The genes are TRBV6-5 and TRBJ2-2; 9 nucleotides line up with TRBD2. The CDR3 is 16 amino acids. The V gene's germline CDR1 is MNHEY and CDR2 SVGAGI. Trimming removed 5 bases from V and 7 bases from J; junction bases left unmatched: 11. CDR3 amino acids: CASSRLAGGPGGELFF. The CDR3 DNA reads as TGTGCCAGCAGTCGCCTGGCGGGAGGGCCCGGCGGGGAGCTGTTTTTT.

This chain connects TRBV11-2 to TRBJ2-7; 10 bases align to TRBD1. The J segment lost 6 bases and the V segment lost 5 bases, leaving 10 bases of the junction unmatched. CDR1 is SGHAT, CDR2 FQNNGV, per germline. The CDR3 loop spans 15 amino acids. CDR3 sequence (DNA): TGTGCCAGCAGCCGTTCCGGGACAGGGGATCTCGAGCAGTACTTC. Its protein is CASSRSGTGDLEQYF.

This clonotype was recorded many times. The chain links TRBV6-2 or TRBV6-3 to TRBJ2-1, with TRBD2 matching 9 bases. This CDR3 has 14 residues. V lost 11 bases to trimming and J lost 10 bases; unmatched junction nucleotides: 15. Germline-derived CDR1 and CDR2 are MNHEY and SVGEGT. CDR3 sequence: CAVGTRRAGGEQFF. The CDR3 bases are TGTGCCGTTGGTACGCGCCGAGCGGGAGGCGAGCAGTTCTTC.

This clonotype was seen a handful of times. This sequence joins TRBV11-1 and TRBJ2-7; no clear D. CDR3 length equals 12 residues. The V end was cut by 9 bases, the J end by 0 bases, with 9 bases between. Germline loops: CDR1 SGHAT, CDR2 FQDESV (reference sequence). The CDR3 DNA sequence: TGTGCCAGTTCCCCGGACTCCTACGAGCAGTACTTC. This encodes CASSPDSYEQYF.

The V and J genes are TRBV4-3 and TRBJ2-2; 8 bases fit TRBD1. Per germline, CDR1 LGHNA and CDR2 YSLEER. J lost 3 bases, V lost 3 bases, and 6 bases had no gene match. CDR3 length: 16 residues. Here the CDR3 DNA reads TGCGCCAGCAGCCACCGACAGGGGATAGACACCGGGGAGCTGTTTTTT. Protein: CASSHRQGIDTGELFF.

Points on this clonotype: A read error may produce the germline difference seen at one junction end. CDR3 amino acids: CTSSSSYNQPQHF. As DNA, the CDR3 is TGTACCAGCAGTTCCTCATACAATCAGCCCCAGCATTTT. The rearrangement uses TRBV6-2 or TRBV6-3 and TRBJ1-5; D not certain. This CDR3 is 13 amino acids long. Germline V gene lookup returns CDR1 MNHEY and CDR2 SVGEGT.

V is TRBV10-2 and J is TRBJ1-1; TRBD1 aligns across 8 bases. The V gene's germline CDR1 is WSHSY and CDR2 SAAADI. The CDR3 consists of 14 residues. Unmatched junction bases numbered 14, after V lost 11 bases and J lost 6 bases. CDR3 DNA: TGCGCCGCGAGGGGAGAGACAGGGGACCCTGAAGCTTTCTTT. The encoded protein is CAARGETGDPEAFF.

The CDR3 sequence: CASSHSGGYQPQHF. The CDR3 region has the DNA TGTGCCAGCAGTCACTCGGGGGGTTATCAGCCCCAGCATTTT. J is TRBJ1-5 and V is TRBV3-1; tentative D call: TRBD1 (5 bases). The V end lost 6 bases, the J end lost 5 bases, and 14 bases lay between the germline ends. CDR1 is LGHDT, CDR2 YNNKEL, per germline (reference sequence). This CDR3 spans 14 amino acids. Full variable domain (missing parts from reference TRBV3-1 and TRBJ1-5): DTAVSQTPKYLVTQMGNDKSIKCEQNLGHDTMYWYKQDSKKFLKIMFSYNNKELIINETVPNRFSPKSPDKAHLNLHINSLELGDSAVYFCASSHSGGYQPQHFGDGTRLSIL.

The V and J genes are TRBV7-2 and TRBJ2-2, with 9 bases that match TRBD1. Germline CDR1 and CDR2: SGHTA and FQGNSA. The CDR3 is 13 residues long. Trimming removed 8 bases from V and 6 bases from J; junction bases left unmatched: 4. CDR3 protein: CASGTGNPGELFF. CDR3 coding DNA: TGTGCCAGCGGGACAGGGAATCCCGGGGAGCTGTTTTTT.

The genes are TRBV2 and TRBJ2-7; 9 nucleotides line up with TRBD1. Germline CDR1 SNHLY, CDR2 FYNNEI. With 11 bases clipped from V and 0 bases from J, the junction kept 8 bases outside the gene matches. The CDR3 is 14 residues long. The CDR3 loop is CAGNRDRASYEQYF. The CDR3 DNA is TGTGCCGGCAACCGGGACAGGGCCTCCTACGAGCAGTACTTC.

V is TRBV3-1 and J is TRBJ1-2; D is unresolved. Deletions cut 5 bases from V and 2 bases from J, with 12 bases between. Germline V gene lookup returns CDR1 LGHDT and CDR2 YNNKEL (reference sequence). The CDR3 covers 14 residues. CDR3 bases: TGTGCCAGCAGCTTCCGGACGGAGAACTATGGCTACACCTTC. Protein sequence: CASSFRTENYGYTF.

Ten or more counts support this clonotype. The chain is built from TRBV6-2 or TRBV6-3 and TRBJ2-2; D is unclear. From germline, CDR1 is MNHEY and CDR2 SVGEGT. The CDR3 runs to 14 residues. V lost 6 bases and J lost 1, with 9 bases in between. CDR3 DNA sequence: TGTGCCAGCAGCCGACTGGAGAACACCGGGGAGCTGTTTTTT. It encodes CASSRLENTGELFF.

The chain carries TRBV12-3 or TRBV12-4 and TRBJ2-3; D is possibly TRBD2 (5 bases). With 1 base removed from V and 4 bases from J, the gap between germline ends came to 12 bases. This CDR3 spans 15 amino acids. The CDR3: CASSLGLALADTQYF. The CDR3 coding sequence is TGTGCCAGCAGTTTAGGGCTAGCTTTGGCAGATACGCAGTATTTT.

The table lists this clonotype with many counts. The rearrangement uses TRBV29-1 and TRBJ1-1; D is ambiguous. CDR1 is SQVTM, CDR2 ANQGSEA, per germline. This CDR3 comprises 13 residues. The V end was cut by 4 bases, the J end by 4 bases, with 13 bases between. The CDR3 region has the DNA TGCAGCGTTGCTGATGGGCCCATCACTGAAGCTTTCTTT. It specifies CSVADGPITEAFF.

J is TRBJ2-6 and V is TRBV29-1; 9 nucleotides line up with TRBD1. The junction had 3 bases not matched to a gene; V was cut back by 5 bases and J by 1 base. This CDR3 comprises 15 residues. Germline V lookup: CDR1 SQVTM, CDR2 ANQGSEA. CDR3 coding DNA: TGCAGCGTTTCCGGGACAGGGTCTGGGGCCAACGTCCTGACTTTC. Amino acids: CSVSGTGSGANVLTF.

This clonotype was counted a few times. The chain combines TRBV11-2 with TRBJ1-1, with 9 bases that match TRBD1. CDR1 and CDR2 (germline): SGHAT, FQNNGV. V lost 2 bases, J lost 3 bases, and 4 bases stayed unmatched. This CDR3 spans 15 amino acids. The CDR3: CASSLPGQGHTEAFF. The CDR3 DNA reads TGTGCCAGCAGCTTACCGGGACAGGGACACACTGAAGCTTTCTTT.

CDR3 residues: CASTTGAAYGYTF. The CDR3 DNA reads as TGTGCCAGCACCACAGGGGCGGCCTATGGCTACACCTTC. The chain recombines TRBV28 with TRBJ1-2, with 7 nucleotides matching TRBD1. The CDR3 is made up of 13 amino acids. Germline V gene sequence: CDR1 MDHEN, CDR2 SYDVKM. The J segment lost 4 bases and the V segment lost 7 bases, leaving 6 bases of the junction unmatched.